Presented here are 14 T cell receptor beta chains from one specimen sequenced in a study of shared clonotypes between healthy human individuals. TCRdb's copy holds only in-frame clones and misses some; the assay was immunoSEQ multiplex PCR. Of 110,000 or so clones in the sample, around two thirds were seen once. The sample taken for sequencing was memory CD8+ T cells sorted from blood. Subset defined: CD45RO+ cells pooled with CCR7-negative TemRA cells. The origin of the receptors is a woman younger than 45 in good health.

The chain recombines TRBV29-1 with TRBJ2-7; the D is unclear. CDR3 length: 14 amino acids. The V and J ends lost 6 bases and 4 bases respectively, with 19 bases between them. Germline lookup yields CDR1 SQVTM and CDR2 ANQGSEA. For the CDR3, the DNA is TGCAGCGTGGCTGAACGGGTCGGTCGTTACGAGCAGTACTTC. This encodes CSVAERVGRYEQYF.

The chain employs TRBV6-5 and TRBJ2-1; D is tentatively TRBD1 or TRBD2 (5 bases each). This CDR3 contains 14 residues. With 11 bases removed from V and 5 bases from J, the gap between germline ends came to 19 bases. Germline CDR1 MNHEY, CDR2 SVGAGI. CDR3 nucleotides: TGTGCCGCAGAGGGGACGTTTAAGGACAATGAGCAGTTCTTC. Translated, it gives CAAEGTFKDNEQFF.

This chain joins TRBV18 and TRBJ1-1; possibly TRBD1 for D (6 bases). The germline V and J ends were trimmed by 3 bases and 2 bases, with 13 bases remaining between them. Looked up from germline, CDR1 is KGHSH and CDR2 is LQKENI. This CDR3 region has 15 residues. The DNA of the CDR3 is TGTGCCAGCTCACCTTTAGGGGGTGGTAACACTGAAGCTTTCTTT. Translating it yields CASSPLGGGNTEAFF.

A single count supports this clone. The chain's CDR3 is CASSEFGGGFAEAFF. The DNA for the CDR3 is TGTGCCAGCAGTGAATTCGGAGGGGGCTTCGCCGAAGCTTTCTTT. This chain links TRBV2 with TRBJ1-1, with TRBD1 identical over 7 bases. Germline-derived CDR1 and CDR2 are SNHLY and FYNNEI. CDR3 length equals 15 residues. With 2 bases clipped from V and 8 bases from J, the junction kept 11 bases outside the gene matches.

The chain employs TRBV4-1 and TRBJ2-7; 7 bases agree with TRBD2. This CDR3 contains 16 residues. Germline values: CDR1 MGHRA, CDR2 YSYEKL. The J segment lost 3 bases and the V segment lost 0 bases, leaving 8 bases of the junction unmatched. The CDR3 reads CASSQEGGLAVYEQYF. In DNA form, the CDR3 reads TGCGCCAGCAGCCAAGAGGGAGGCCTAGCGGTCTACGAGCAGTACTTC.

The chain is built from TRBV15 and TRBJ1-5; D gene unclear. The V end was cut by 5 bases, the J end by 1 base, with 9 bases between. Germline CDR1 and CDR2: LNHNV and YYDKDF (reference sequence). This CDR3 region has 14 residues. The CDR3 reads CATSSIFSNQPQHF. The CDR3, as DNA: TGTGCCACCAGCTCTATATTCAGCAATCAGCCCCAGCATTTT.

The chain employs TRBV9 and TRBJ2-3; D may be TRBD2 (6 bases). Germline CDR1 reads SGDLS; CDR2 reads YYNGEE. V dropped 4 bases and J dropped 0 bases, with 12 bases sitting between them. This CDR3 is 15 amino acids long. CDR3 coding DNA: TGTGCCAGCAGCAAAACCGGGACTAGCACAGATACGCAGTATTTT. It translates to CASSKTGTSTDTQYF.

This chain joins TRBV2 and TRBJ2-1; 9 bases are shared with TRBD2. J lost 2 bases, V lost 5 bases, and 7 bases had no gene match. Germline V gives CDR1 SNHLY, CDR2 FYNNEI. The CDR3 extends over 16 amino acids. CDR3 in amino acids: CASSPTGGRAYNEQFF. The CDR3 DNA is TGTGCCAGCAGTCCTACCGGCGGGAGGGCCTACAATGAGCAGTTCTTC.

The chain employs TRBV28 and TRBJ1-1, with D possibly matching TRBD1 (5 bases). The CDR3 spans 11 residues. Germline lookup yields CDR1 MDHEN and CDR2 SYDVKM. CDR3 sequence (DNA): TGTGCGGCAGGGACGAACACTGAAGCTTTCTTT. It is translated as CAAGTNTEAFF.

Remarks on this clone: Distinct nucleotide sequences in the sample also encode this CDR3. The chain couples TRBV9 to TRBJ2-5; no firm D call. The germline gives CDR1 SGDLS, CDR2 YYNGEE. V was pared by 2 bases and J by 1 base, with 9 bases between. This CDR3 contains 14 residues. CDR3 sequence (DNA): TGTGCCAGCAGCGTGGGCGGTACCCAAGAGACCCAGTACTTC. Its protein is CASSVGGTQETQYF.

This rearrangement joins TRBV4-1 to TRBJ2-7; D is ambiguous. Per the germline V gene, CDR1 is MGHRA and CDR2 is YSYEKL. The CDR3 loop spans 16 amino acids. V lost 4 bases to trimming and J lost 7 bases, with 23 bases between them. The CDR3 region has the DNA TGCGCCAGCAGCCCTGTTACCGGCCCCCAATCGGGTGAGCAGTACTTC. Protein sequence: CASSPVTGPQSGEQYF.

The rearrangement uses TRBV7-9 and TRBJ2-2, with 16 bases that match TRBD2. With 5 bases clipped from V and 7 bases from J, the junction kept 7 bases outside the gene matches. The length of the CDR3 is 17 residues. Germline V gene data show CDR1 as SEHNR and CDR2 as FQNEAQ (reference sequence). CDR3 loop: CASSTGLAGGPFGELFF. The CDR3 DNA is TGTGCCAGCAGCACGGGACTAGCGGGAGGGCCGTTCGGGGAGCTGTTTTTT.

The chain is built from TRBV9 and TRBJ1-1, with D hard to call. Trimming stripped 0 bases from V and 1 base from J, with 10 bases between. Germline loops: CDR1 SGDLS, CDR2 YYNGEE. The CDR3 is made up of 15 amino acids. As DNA, the CDR3 is TGTGCCAGCAGCGTAGGGTTCAGCCGGAACACTGAAGCTTTCTTT. The encoded protein is CASSVGFSRNTEAFF.

The count of this clone is one. CDR3 amino acids: CAISESRGAIFEAFF. CDR3 DNA sequence: TGTGCCATCAGTGAGTCGCGGGGGGCAATATTCGAAGCTTTCTTT. The chain carries TRBV10-3 and TRBJ1-1; D is perhaps TRBD1 (6 bases). V lost 0 bases and J 8 bases, leaving 16 bases between the germline ends. This CDR3 is 15 amino acids long. Germline lookup yields CDR1 ENHRY and CDR2 SYGVKD.